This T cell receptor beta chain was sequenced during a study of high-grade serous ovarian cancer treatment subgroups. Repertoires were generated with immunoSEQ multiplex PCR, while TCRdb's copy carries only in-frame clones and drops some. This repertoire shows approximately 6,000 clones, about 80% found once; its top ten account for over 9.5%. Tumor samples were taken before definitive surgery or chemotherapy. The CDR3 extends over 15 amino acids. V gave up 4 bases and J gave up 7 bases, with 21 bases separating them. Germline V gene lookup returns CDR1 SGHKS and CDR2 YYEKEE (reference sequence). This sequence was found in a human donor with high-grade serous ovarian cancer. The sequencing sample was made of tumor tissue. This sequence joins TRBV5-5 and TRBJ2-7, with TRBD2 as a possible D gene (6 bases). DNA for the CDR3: TGTGCCAGCAGCCTTGGTGAAGGGACTCTGGGGGAGCAGTACTTC. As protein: CASSLGEGTLGEQYF.